This T cell receptor (beta chain) was sequenced for a study of cytomegalovirus exposure and HLA in healthy donors (dated by TCRdb to the late 2010s). At the level of the whole study: According to an earlier analysis of several hundred of the donors, roughly 180 million T cells yielded 117 million unique TCR beta sequences and 276 Gb of sequence data. Approximately 310 gigabases of sequencing data and around 85 million unique TCR sequences made up an early release that covered roughly 670 HLA-typed donors. Of the 350 to 400 genotyped donors, roughly 85% fell in the genetic ancestry cluster associated with self-reported Caucasian donors. The study aimed to test whether signatures of past pathogen exposure could be identified by cataloging public T cell receptors. The T cell repertoires of around 670 subjects were profiled by immunosequencing and related to cytomegalovirus serostatus. Besides the first cohort of approximately 710 subjects, a separate validation cohort made up of roughly 130 different subjects was used. High-throughput TCR immunosequencing, statistical association of individual TCRs with disease status, and machine learning were combined to predict cytomegalovirus infection status. In a later analysis, previously published TCR beta repertoires from several hundred donors were re-analyzed and high-resolution HLA genotyping was added so that TCR occurrence patterns could be studied. In the later analysis, no new phenotypic data were used to find candidate immune exposures; instead, reliance was placed on TCR beta sequences and their occurrence across donors. In an earlier analysis of roughly 600 of the donors, high-throughput TCR beta sequencing was used to judge whether each TCR beta V gene segment behaved as functional or pseudogenic. Donor age, sex, ethnicity and CMV serostatus were compiled together with the repertoire data. Genome-wide SNP genotypes for about three fifths of the 666 donors were used in a later genetic analysis, which treated that subset as a discovery cohort. Every repertoire in the discovery cohort had been generated on one and the same sequencing platform. Both class I and class II loci were covered by HLA typing, at four-digit resolution. The number of donors typed differed by locus, with about 629-630 for A, B, C, DRB1 and DQB1, 522 for DQA1, 600 to 610 for DPA1, and around 460 for DPB1. Because of strong linkage in the cohort, five DR-DQ haplotypes were treated as single units for association and clustering. Among 398 genotyped donors of the cohort, an average of approximately 200,000 unique TCR beta nucleotide sequences was sequenced per donor, of which 15% to 20% were non-productive.

Receptors were amplified or captured by the immunoSEQ multiplex PCR assay. For the multiplex PCR, a mixture combining 60 forward primers for TCR Vbeta segments and 13 reverse primers for TCR Jbeta segments was used. Amplification of the CDR3 region of rearranged TCR beta genes was performed with a multiplex PCR assay on genomic DNA. The Illumina HiSeq System was used to sequence the amplified TCR beta libraries as 87-base-pair reads. On the study's bioinformatics: Across the 700 or so repertoires, a later analysis counted some 81 million unique TCR beta chains, about 10 million of which were shared by at least two donors. Raw reads were error-corrected and collapsed into unique sequences with a nearest-neighbor algorithm that merged closely related sequences to remove PCR and sequencing errors. Alignment of CDR3 sequences to IMGT reference sequences was used to assign V, D and J gene segments. For a sequence to be retained, a match of at least six nucleotides to both a V gene segment and a J gene segment was required. A rearrangement was called productive if the CDR3 had no stop codons and remained in frame with V and J, and every other rearrangement was called non-productive. Following IMGT convention, CDR3 was defined as the stretch from the second conserved V-encoded cysteine to the conserved J-encoded phenylalanine. The earlier analysis of approximately 590 of the donors excluded any sequence lacking an unambiguous match to a single V gene segment. In an earlier analysis of several hundred of the donors, V segments were called functional above 56.7% productive rearrangements and were called segregating when the between-donor standard deviation exceeded 5%. To diagnose cytomegalovirus status from the catalog of TCR beta chain sequences, a statistical classification framework was built. In a later analysis, TCR nucleotide sequences were compared against IMGT/GENE-DB human TR gene sequences so that V and J genes could be assigned. A later analysis assigned CDR3 sequences and most-parsimonious VDJ recombination scenarios with the TCRdist pipeline. In a later analysis, every TCR beta chain was defined by the combination of its CDR3 amino acid sequence and its V-gene family, and reads without a unique V-gene family were dropped. A later analysis removed several hundred highly shared, low-generation-probability nucleotide sequences to deal with suspected cross-contamination and a sequencing artifact. For each public chain, a later analysis derived a clonal expansion index from normalized ranks of inferred template counts within each repertoire. In a later analysis, generation probabilities were computed with a VDJ recombination model fitted to out-of-frame rearrangements, and the resulting probabilities were checked against IGoR. A later analysis scored TCR-TCR, TCR-HLA and TCR-CMV co-occurrence with hypergeometric tests, applying a repertoire-size bias correction to TCR pairs. In a later analysis, false discovery rates were estimated by permuting HLA or CMV assignments 20 times. A later analysis grouped co-occurring TCRs with DBSCAN, adding TCRdist sequence similarity when clustering within HLA-allele-positive subsets. Repertoires with fewer than 30,000 or more than 120,000 public chains were left out of co-occurrence clustering, as were about 5 repertoires with anomalous nucleotide sharing. TCRdb carries this immuneACCESS record with in-frame sequences only. Its versions omit some clonotypes, under half of them owing to an unresolved V gene in the studies checked, with the rest unexplained. That table supplies the V and J calls and clone size; D and trimming were determined from the DNA. A total of about 180,000 clones appear in this sample, 75% to 85% of them only once. Together, the top ten hold about 2.5% of the sample.

The CDR3 has 16 amino acids, counting the end cysteine and phenylalanine. Only the CDR3 region is kept as DNA, spanning 48 bases read in frame from base 1. V is pared back by 5 bases and J by 6 bases, with 21 bases lying between the germline termini. From a lookup of the germline V gene, CDR1 and CDR2 are MDHEN and SYDVKM. Study-wide findings and limitations: The authors suggested that the approach could potentially be generalized to other disease states and immunological phenotypes. The earlier analysis of approximately 560 of the donors excluded some 16 rarely observed V segments, including chromosome 9 orphons, because counts were too low. Only TCR beta chains were sequenced in this cohort, and the absence of alpha or paired-chain data limited detectable features. Because HLA typing was missing for some donors at each locus, association tests included only the typed subset. Correlated functional status among segregating V segments might be attributable to linkage disequilibrium, but an unknown experimental factor could not be ruled out. V-gene and J-gene trimming of TCR beta chains was associated with a missense DCLRE1C variant in a later genetic analysis, and the association was replicated in an independent cohort. A further reported finding was that TCR beta sequences accurately predicted the HLA-A and HLA-B alleles for most subjects in the first cohort. The study gave a list of over 150 TCR beta chains associated with cytomegalovirus. A cluster of highly shared sequence variants was judged likely to represent a technical artifact of the sequencing pipeline. A few of the identified cytomegalovirus-associated TCR beta chains were confirmed in vitro to be specific for cytomegalovirus antigens. Specific HLA alleles were associated with 15,000 to 20,000 TCR beta sequences at a false discovery rate of 0.05 in a later analysis. In a later analysis, several top co-occurrence clusters were reported to appear linked to parvovirus B19, influenza, CMV and Epstein-Barr virus. Some IMGT-functional V segments, including TRBV6-2 and TRBV6-3, could not be told apart with the 87-base-pair reads, so those segments were excluded. A later analysis found that TCR association rates varied across HLA loci, with DRB1 alleles showing the most associated TCRs and HLA-C alleles the fewest. In a later analysis, HLA-associated TCR beta chains were found to be more clonally expanded and to have lower generation probabilities than equally common non-associated chains. According to a later analysis, most CMV-associated TCR beta chains appeared to be HLA-restricted, and the HLA associations seemed to be driven largely by CMV exposure. The classifier was reported to diagnose cytomegalovirus status with high specificity and sensitivity in both the original cohort and the validation cohort. Immune exposure information for the cohort was limited to CMV serostatus. According to a later genetic analysis, donors in an Asian-associated ancestry cluster had fewer N-insertions in productive TCRs than the approximately 700-donor mean. Broadly in line with IMGT annotations, most TCR beta V segments showed up in productive rearrangements about 87% or about 30% of the time in an earlier analysis of several hundred of the donors. Strong co-occurrence of HLA alleles, especially DR and DQ, made assigning TCR associations to individual alleles difficult. Most TCR sequences were observed very rarely across donors, whereas some public TCRs were present in many individuals. Presence/absence analyses assumed roughly uniform sequencing depth across donors, an assumption that may not hold.

Turning to this clone: It lacks a known antigen. No qualities accompany the bases; no much larger clone lies one base away.

The cohort was made up of around 720 healthy bone marrow donors. At the time of sampling, every cohort member was nominally healthy, though immune exposures that went unrecorded were likely present. The donor tested CMV seropositive, placing the donor among the 289 seropositive members of the cohort. A peripheral blood sample was collected from each donor, and TCR beta sequencing was performed on peripheral blood mononuclear cells. The Qiagen DNeasy Blood Extraction Kit was used to extract genomic DNA from the blood cell samples. Sequenced input: PBMCs. This clonotype was obtained from a woman aged 25 to 39 in good health and CMV-seropositive. Here the chain combines TRBV28 and TRBJ2-3; TRBD2 might be the D gene, on 7 matching bases. The CDR3 corresponds to CASSPPKGGLQDTQYF. At the DNA level, the sequence is TGTGCCAGCAGTCCCCCGAAGGGGGGGCTGCAGGATACGCAGTATTTT.